This T cell receptor beta chain was profiled in a study of blood T cells in healthy people across ages. As for the study in general: When template switching was applied, about one barcoded beta molecule was captured per two T cells.

Study observations and caveats: Because donor CMV status was unknown, expanded clonotype changes were possibly confounded. Estimates drawn from one million T cells were deemed to understate diversity.

Per-sample yields of isolated PBMCs were at least 6 million. V was pared by 3 bases and J by 6 bases, with 10 bases between. This CDR3 is 13 amino acids long. Germline V gene data show CDR1 as SEHNR and CDR2 as FQNEAQ (reference sequence). Regarding this clonotype: Its antigen is unknown.

Then a second PCR, running roughly 7 to 11 cycles, was carried out with a sample-barcoded 5' primer and a J-beta primer mix. TCRdb re-analysed the 5' RACE reads in MiXCR, keeping a single row per CDR3 protein. Of just under 900,000 distinct CDR3 sequences listed, under 30% are singletons. Sequences were obtained from blood. The gene calls are TRBV7-9 and TRBJ2-3; D possibly corresponds to TRBD1 (5 bases). The clonotype comes from a woman of 80 years or more in good health. Here the CDR3 DNA reads TGTGCCAGCAGCTTGCAGGGTCGGGATACGCAGTATTTT. It codes for CASSLQGRDTQYF.